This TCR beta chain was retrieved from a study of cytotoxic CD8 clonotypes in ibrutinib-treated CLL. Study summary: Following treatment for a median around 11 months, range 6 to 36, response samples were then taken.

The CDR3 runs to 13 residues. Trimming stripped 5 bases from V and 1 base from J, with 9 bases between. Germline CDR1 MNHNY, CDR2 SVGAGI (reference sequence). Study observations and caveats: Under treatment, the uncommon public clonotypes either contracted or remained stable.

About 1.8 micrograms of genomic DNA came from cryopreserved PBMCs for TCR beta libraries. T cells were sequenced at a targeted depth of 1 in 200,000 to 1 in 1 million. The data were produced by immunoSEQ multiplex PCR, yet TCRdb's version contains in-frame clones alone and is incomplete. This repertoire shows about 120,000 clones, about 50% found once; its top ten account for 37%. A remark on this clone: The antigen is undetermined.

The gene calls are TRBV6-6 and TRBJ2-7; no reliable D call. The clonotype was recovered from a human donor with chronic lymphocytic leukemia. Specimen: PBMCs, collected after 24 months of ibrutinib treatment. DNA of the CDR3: TGTGCCAGCAGTCCAATTAGTTCCTACGAGCAGTACTTC. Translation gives CASSPISSYEQYF.